The 13 T cell receptor beta chains below were found in one sample sequenced in a study of neoadjuvant anti-PD-1 for oral cavity cancer. TCRdb's copy holds only in-frame clones and misses some; the assay was immunoSEQ multiplex PCR. The sample records 72,000 or so clones, about 90% being singletons. Time point given: after neoadjuvant nivolumab, at surgical resection. This sample comprised PBMCs, obtained after nivolumab (anti-PD-1) treatment. The receptors derive from a person between 40 and 85 years old with oral cavity squamous cell carcinoma.

In DNA, the CDR3 is TGTGGAGGACGAACGAACACCGGGGAGCTGTTTTTT. The encoded protein is CGGRTNTGELFF. The chain employs TRBV7-9 and TRBJ2-2, with unresolved D. CDR3 length equals 12 residues. Germline values: CDR1 SEHNR, CDR2 FQNEAQ (reference sequence).

The chain carries TRBV19 and TRBJ1-4; the D gene is possibly TRBD1 (5 bases). Trimming stripped 5 bases from V and 6 bases from J, with 10 bases between. Germline V gene sequence: CDR1 LNHDA, CDR2 SQIVND (reference sequence). The CDR3 totals 13 residues. The CDR3 DNA reads TGTGCCAGTAGTCCCCAGGGTTATGAAAAACTGTTTTTT. Translated, it gives CASSPQGYEKLFF.

The V call is TRBV5-8, the J call TRBJ1-5; D is possibly TRBD1 (6 bases). CDR3 length: 17 residues. Germline CDR1 and CDR2: SGHTS and YDEGEE. Trimming stripped 1 base from V and 7 bases from J, with 21 bases between. This CDR3 reads CASSLSPGHRLKQPQHF. The CDR3 region has the DNA TGTGCCAGCAGCTTGTCTCCGGGACACCGTCTAAAGCAGCCCCAGCATTTT.

This sequence joins TRBV21-1 and TRBJ2-7; TRBD1, the D gene given by the table, was not confirmed from the DNA. TRBV21-1 represents a pseudogene. The CDR3 is 21 amino acids. CDR3 sequence: CASSKTYKPQGTGASPYEQYF. The CDR3 nucleotides read TGTGCCAGCAGCAAAACTTACAAACCTCAGGGGACAGGAGCGTCCCCATACGAGCAGTACTTC.

This clone was seen only once. The V and J genes are TRBV7-9 and TRBJ2-7, with 8 bases identical to TRBD1. Germline V gene sequence: CDR1 SEHNR, CDR2 FQNEAQ (reference sequence). Unmatched junction bases numbered 5, after V lost 0 bases and J lost 4 bases. The CDR3 length is 15 residues. In DNA, the CDR3 is TGTGCCAGCAGCTTAGCGGGGACAGGCGGTTACGAGCAGTACTTC. Translation gives CASSLAGTGGYEQYF.

The genes are TRBV30 and TRBJ2-1, with D possibly matching TRBD1 (5 bases). CDR1 is GTSNPN and CDR2 is SVGIG in the germline V gene (reference sequence). The length of the CDR3 is 13 residues. The V end lost 8 bases, the J end lost 8 bases, and 19 bases lay between the germline ends. CDR3 nucleotides: TGTGCCAGGGGTCTAGGCGTAGGCGATGAGCAGTTCTTC. As protein: CARGLGVGDEQFF.

The chain combines TRBV6-1 with TRBJ1-1; D might be TRBD1 (6 bases). The CDR3 length is 14 residues. CDR1 is MNHNS and CDR2 is SASEGT in the germline V gene. V gave up 10 bases and J gave up 4 bases, with 19 bases separating them. CDR3 sequence reads: CATDSRRGGTEAFF. The CDR3 region has the DNA TGTGCCACGGACAGCCGGCGTGGCGGCACTGAAGCTTTCTTT.

The V gene is TRBV10-3, the J gene TRBJ1-3; no definite D call. The CDR3 is 12 amino acids. Between the trimmed V and J ends, which lost 2 bases and 5 bases, there was a span of 4 bases. Per the germline V gene, CDR1 is ENHRY and CDR2 is SYGVKD. This chain's CDR3 is CAISEGRNTIYF. In DNA form, the CDR3 reads TGTGCCATCAGTGAGGGGAGAAACACCATATATTTT.

This clone has only a few counts. The rearrangement joins TRBV9 to TRBJ1-3; D is unclear. Trimming took 0 bases from V and 3 from J, leaving 13 bases between them. CDR1 and CDR2 from the germline V gene are SGDLS and YYNGEE. This CDR3 is 16 amino acids long. DNA for the CDR3: TGTGCCAGCAGCGTAGGGACGGGCGAGGGTGGAAACACCATATATTTT. It encodes CASSVGTGEGGNTIYF.

This clone came up a few times. CDR3 bases: TGCGCCAGCAGCATCGAACCGACAGGGTTACAAGAGACCCAGTACTTC. Translating gives CASSIEPTGLQETQYF. V and J are TRBV5-1 and TRBJ2-5; 7 bases line up with TRBD1. CDR3 length: 16 amino acids. J gave up 2 bases and V 4 bases, and 11 bases lay outside the gene matches. Germline CDR1 is SGHRS and CDR2 is YFSETQ.

This clone came up once. The V call is TRBV6-6, the J call TRBJ2-5, with D possibly being TRBD1 (6 bases). V shed 4 bases and J shed 0 bases, with 15 bases lying between them. Germline CDR1 reads MNHNY; CDR2 reads SVGAGI (reference sequence). This CDR3 is built from 16 residues. CDR3 sequence: CASSWPNSGDQETQYF. The CDR3 DNA follows: TGTGCCAGCAGTTGGCCTAACTCAGGGGACCAAGAGACCCAGTACTTC.

The chain has TRBV5-4 and TRBJ2-2; 13 positions match TRBD2. J was trimmed by 8 bases and V by 4 bases; bases with no gene match: 5. The CDR3 has 15 amino acids. Germline CDR1 SGHNT, CDR2 YYREEE (reference sequence). The CDR3 sequence is CASSKTSGRWGELFF. DNA for the CDR3: TGTGCCAGCAGCAAGACTAGCGGGAGGTGGGGGGAGCTGTTTTTT.

The rearrangement joins TRBV18 to TRBJ1-3; weak D call: TRBD1 (5 bases). Germline loops: CDR1 KGHSH, CDR2 LQKENI. The germline V and J ends were trimmed by 3 bases and 0 bases, with 15 bases remaining between them. There are 17 residues in the CDR3. This CDR3 reads CASSPQDTYFSGNTIYF. Here the CDR3 DNA reads TGTGCCAGCTCACCGCAGGACACCTACTTCTCTGGAAACACCATATATTTT.